The source of this TCR beta chain is a study of cytomegalovirus exposure and HLA in healthy donors. The study's findings and limits: Highly shared sequence variants in one cluster were likely a sequencing artifact.

Germline values: CDR1 SGHVS, CDR2 FNYEAQ. The V segment lost 4 bases and the J segment 5 bases; nucleotides outside the gene matches: 5. The CDR3 runs 14 residues. This clone has a handful of counts. Its target is unknown. Primers for the PCR totalled 60 Vbeta and 13 Jbeta. Clones were read by immunoSEQ multiplex PCR, and TCRdb kept only the in-frame ones, dropping some. The top ten hold 3.2% of the sample, which has 85,000 to 100,000 clones, around 64% seen once. The chain has TRBV7-6 and TRBJ2-5; 9 bases are a match to TRBD1. The TCR originated in a man aged 55 to 69 in good health and CMV-seronegative. Sequenced sample: PBMCs. In DNA form, the CDR3 reads TGTGCCAGCAGCTCCACGACAGGGGGGGAGACCCAGTACTTC. Its protein is CASSSTTGGETQYF.